The clone carrying this T cell receptor beta chain was seen more than once but under ten times. Antigen: not known. The data are from a study of T cells after yellow fever vaccination. Findings and limits, study-wide: The booster saw the reappearance of most primary-vaccination clones (approximately 97% CD4, roughly 90% CD8). Bulk-population clonotypes that are abundant could appear as contaminants in FACS-sorted repertoires.

The study made its TCR cDNA through 5'RACE template switching. That step introduced a universal primer site along with UMIs. TCRdb re-called the 5' RACE reads through MiXCR, storing one row per CDR3 protein. The sample shows about 350,000 distinct CDR3 sequences, 4.1% of them seen only once. The V end was cut by 0 bases, the J end by 8 bases, with 16 bases between. The CDR3 covers 15 residues. In germline, CDR1 is MGHRA, CDR2 YSYEKL. This sample comprised PBMCs, obtained 5 days after the yellow fever booster vaccination. The sequence came from a man aged 18 to 30 who received the YFV17D yellow fever vaccine. The chain joins TRBV4-1 to TRBJ1-2, with D uncertain. The CDR3: CASSQEFGRPLGYTF. Here the CDR3 DNA reads TGCGCCAGCAGCCAAGAATTCGGCAGGCCTTTGGGCTACACCTTC.